This T cell receptor (beta chain) was identified in a study of CD4 T cells in relation to SARS-CoV-2 and coronaviruses. On the study more broadly: After roughly 9 days of antigen culture, PBMC TCR beta CDR3s were sequenced.

Looked up from germline, CDR1 is PRHDT and CDR2 is FYEKMQ (reference sequence). The CDR3 contains 13 residues. V lost 10 bases to trimming and J lost 5 bases; unmatched junction nucleotides: 7. CD4+ T cells from unexposed donors were obtained before the COVID-19 pandemic (2011-2018). After about ten days of culture, CD4+ T cells were isolated. Unexposed-donor CD4+ T cells were probed with SARS-CoV-2 S/N and four cold-coronavirus spikes, cells permitting. Cultures held more than 1.5 million PBMCs per well with approximately 10 IU/ml IL-2. Turning to this clone: Its antigen is as yet unknown.

Sequencing was performed with immunoSEQ multiplex PCR; in TCRdb, only in-frame clones are kept and a portion is missing. The table lists 15,000 to 17,000 clones, roughly four fifths of them singletons. The sequence was collected from a human donor in good health. This chain links TRBV13 with TRBJ2-3; 9 bases are a match to TRBD2. The specimen sequenced was CD4+ T cells from PBMCs, cultured in vitro. The CDR3 loop reads CAIRERGVDTQYF. The CDR3 DNA reads as TGTGCCATCCGGGAGCGGGGGGTAGATACGCAGTATTTT.